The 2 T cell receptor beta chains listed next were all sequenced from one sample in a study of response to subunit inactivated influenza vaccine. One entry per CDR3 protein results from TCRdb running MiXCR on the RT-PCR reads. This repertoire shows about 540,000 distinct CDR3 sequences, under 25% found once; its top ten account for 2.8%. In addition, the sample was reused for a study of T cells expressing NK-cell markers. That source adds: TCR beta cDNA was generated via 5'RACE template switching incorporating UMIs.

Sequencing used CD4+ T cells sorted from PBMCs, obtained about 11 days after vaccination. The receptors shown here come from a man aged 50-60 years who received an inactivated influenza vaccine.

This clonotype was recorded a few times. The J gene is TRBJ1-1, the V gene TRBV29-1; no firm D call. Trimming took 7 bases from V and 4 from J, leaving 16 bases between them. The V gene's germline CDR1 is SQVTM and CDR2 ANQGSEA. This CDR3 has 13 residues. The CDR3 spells CSGIGAGSTEAFF. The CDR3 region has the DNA TGCAGCGGGATTGGCGCGGGGAGCACTGAAGCTTTCTTT.

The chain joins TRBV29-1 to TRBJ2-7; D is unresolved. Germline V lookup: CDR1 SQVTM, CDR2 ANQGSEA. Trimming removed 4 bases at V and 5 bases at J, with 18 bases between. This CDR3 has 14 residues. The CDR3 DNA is TGCAGCGTTGCAATCGTAGGGCAGCCCCACGAGCAGTACTTC. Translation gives CSVAIVGQPHEQYF.